This T cell receptor (beta chain) was obtained from a study of blood T cell repertoires in COVID-19. The repertoire was sequenced with immunoSEQ multiplex PCR; TCRdb's copy has only in-frame clones and lacks some. The sample records roughly 300,000 clones, around 90% being singletons. CDR1 and CDR2 from the germline V gene are GTSNPN and SVGIG (reference sequence). V gave up 2 bases and J gave up 8 bases; unmatched junction bases: 5. The CDR3 is 14 amino acids. Sequencing was performed on PBMCs or T cells enriched from blood (not recorded which). The receptor was derived from a woman in her twenties or thirties who had recovered from COVID-19. The chain uses TRBV30 and TRBJ2-1; TRBD2 aligns across 11 bases. Here the CDR3 reads CAWSLAGGTDEQFF. CDR3 coding DNA: TGTGCCTGGAGTCTAGCGGGGGGTACGGATGAGCAGTTCTTC.